The clone carrying this TCR beta chain was detected a few times. Per germline, CDR1 LNHNV and CDR2 YYDKDF (reference sequence). CDR3 size: 15 residues. V shed 6 bases, J shed 0 bases, and the junction held 5 bases outside the gene matches. These data originate in a study of T-cell reconstitution after alpha-beta-depleted transplantation in children. Unique molecular identifiers were used in preparing the TCRbeta library. One entry per CDR3 protein, called by TCRdb with MiXCR from the PCR reads. The data hold some 350,000 distinct CDR3 sequences, with about a tenth observed a single time. Here the sequenced sample was PBMCs from the stem cell graft donor, taken from the stem cell graft. The chain joins TRBV15 to TRBJ2-3; 8 bases agree with TRBD2. The clonotype originates from a human donor who donated a stem cell graft to a child with acute lymphoblastic leukemia. The CDR3 bases are TGTGCCACCAGACAGGGACTAGGTAGCACAGATACGCAGTATTTT. Its translation: CATRQGLGSTDTQYF. Using reference TRBV15 and TRBJ2-3 for the parts outside the CDR3, the full variable domain is DAMVIQNPRYQVTQFGKPVTLSCSQTLNHNVMYWYQQKSSQAPKLLFHYYDKDFNNEADTPDNFQSRRPNTSFCFLDIRSPGLGDTAMYLCATRQGLGSTDTQYFGPGTRLTVL.